This T cell receptor (beta chain) was captured by sequencing in a study of shared clonotypes between healthy human individuals. This CDR3 has 14 amino acids. Germline assignment: CDR1 WSHSY and CDR2 SAAADI. V lost 6 bases to trimming and J lost 0 bases, with 9 bases between them. Details on this clone: Its specificity is unknown.

Study-level findings and limits: Despite large depth, rarefaction showed incomplete sorted-subset sequencing.

Each subset's genomic DNA was shared equally among a number of immunoSEQ plates. Original data processing: Junction-only sequences without quality scores came from ImmunoSEQ, so filtering differed. Data came from immunoSEQ multiplex PCR; TCRdb stores just in-frame clones and leaves some out. Clonal size and the V and J genes are those of that table, whereas D and trimming came from the DNA. The sample consists of about 1 million clones, about 70% of them appearing once. This TCR came from a man between 18 and 29 years old in good health. The genes are TRBV10-2 and TRBJ1-3; D may be TRBD1 (5 bases). The sequencing sample was made of memory CD4+ T cells sorted from blood. Subset here: CD45RA-negative fraction. The CDR3 protein is CASSSDSSGNTIYF. CDR3 nucleotide sequence: TGCGCCAGCAGCTCCGACAGCTCTGGAAACACCATATATTTT.